These T cell receptor beta chains were read from a single sample in a study of T cells in Graves' hyperthyroidism and ophthalmopathy. TCRdb processed the multiplex PCR reads anew with MiXCR; each CDR3 protein has one entry. Found here are 500,000 to 800,000 distinct CDR3 sequences, roughly 15% of them singletons; the top ten hold approximately 12%. Material: blood. These receptors were obtained from a woman aged 50 to 65 with Graves' ophthalmopathy. Both conserved end residues are part of each CDR3. A D gene is named only where the DNA matches it firmly. Expanded clones are given a class, and other clones once, few, many or no size at all.

size,J,V,D,CDR3,DNA
-,TRBJ1-4,TRBV28,-,CASSPSAATNEKLFF,TGTGCCAGCAGCCCCTCAGCTGCAACTAATGAAAAACTGTTTTTT
many,TRBJ2-1,TRBV7-9,-,CASSLFKDEQFF,TGTGCCAGCAGCTTATTTAAGGATGAGCAGTTCTTC
many,TRBJ2-5,TRBV18,TRBD2,CASSPPRWTSGLETQYF,TGTGCCAGCTCACCACCACGCTGGACTAGCGGGTTAGAGACCCAGTACTTC
once,TRBJ2-2,TRBV27,-,CASSLTTGPGELFF,TGTGCCAGCAGTTTGACGACGGGACCGGGGGAGCTGTTTTTT
-,TRBJ1-2,TRBV7-9,TRBD1,CASSQSRAGGYGYTF,TGTGCCAGCAGCCAAAGTCGGGCAGGGGGCTATGGCTACACCTTC
many,TRBJ2-7,TRBV28,-,CASSLGGSFSYEQYF,TGTGCCAGCAGTTTGGGGGGATCCTTCTCCTACGAGCAGTACTTC
few,TRBJ2-4,TRBV3-1,-,CASSQGGKNIQYF,TGTGCCAGCAGCCAAGGGGGTAAAAACATTCAGTACTTC
-,TRBJ2-2,TRBV15,TRBD2,CATRPGGRRTGELFF,TGTGCCACCAGGCCTGGCGGGAGAAGGACCGGGGAGCTGTTTTTT
many,TRBJ2-1,TRBV11-3,TRBD2,CASSEASGNNEQFF,TGTGCCAGCAGCGAGGCTAGCGGGAACAATGAGCAGTTCTTC
many,TRBJ2-1,TRBV7-2,TRBD2,CASSWTTSGRANEQFF,TGTGCCAGCAGCTGGACGACTAGCGGGAGGGCTAATGAGCAGTTCTTC
many,TRBJ1-5,TRBV7-8,-,CASSPLSGAGSGVQPQHF,TGTGCCAGCAGCCCTCTGTCTGGGGCAGGGAGTGGTGTTCAGCCCCAGCATTTT
-,TRBJ2-7,TRBV7-8,-,CASGAGYSYEQYF,TGTGCCAGCGGCGCAGGGTACTCCTACGAGCAGTACTTC
many,TRBJ1-1,TRBV27,-,CASSLWPGMNTEAFF,TGTGCCAGCAGTTTATGGCCGGGAATGAACACTGAAGCTTTCTTT
few,TRBJ2-1,TRBV10-3,TRBD1,CAIRAGTGDNEQFF,TGTGCCATCAGAGCCGGGACAGGGGACAATGAGCAGTTCTTC